This T cell receptor (beta chain) emerged from a study of CXCR3-negative and CXCR3-positive naive CD8 T cells. Study results and caveats: Surface CD5 was comparable between naive subsets; TCR strength was inferred from TRB CDR3 properties. More hydrophobic TRB CDR3s occurred in CXCR3-positive than in CXCR3-negative naive cells. Cryopreservation partially decreased CXCR3 expression, and most assays used fresh PBMCs.

Germline V gene sequence: CDR1 MNHEY, CDR2 SMNVEV (reference sequence). The CDR3 has 15 residues. Details on this clonotype: What it binds is unknown.

The CD45RO-CCR7+CD27+CD95- phenotype denoted naive CD8+ T cells. Libraries were UMI-labeled 5' RACE TRB cDNA. TCRdb reanalyzed the 5' RACE reads, giving one entry per CDR3 protein sequence and no DNA. The listing contains 75,000 to 90,000 distinct CDR3 sequences. V usage is TRBV27 and J usage is TRBJ1-4; as DNA is missing, the TRBD1 call by TCRdb cannot be tested. The clonotype was recovered from a human donor in good health. Some clones in this sample may be carry-over from other donors' samples. The sequenced sample consisted of naive CXCR3+ CD8+ T cells from blood. Subset indicated: CD45RO-CCR7+CD27+CD95- naive CD8+ T cells expressing CXCR3 (TNR3+). Here the CDR3 reads CASSLSGQVNEKLFF.